This T cell receptor beta chain was documented in a study of CD8 T cells in ankylosing spondylitis. Study outcomes and limitations: Seven to nine highly homologous variants made up a TCR beta motif that seemed to typify ankylosing spondylitis blood.

V lost 3 bases, J lost 3 bases, and 14 bases lay in between. Germline V lookup: CDR1 SGHTA, CDR2 FQGNSA. The CDR3 has 16 amino acids. From the 5' RACE reads, TCRdb called clonotypes with MiXCR, one entry per CDR3 protein. The repertoire holds some 250,000 distinct CDR3 sequences, with 8% to 9.5% as singletons. This clonotype came up many times. The target antigen is unknown. The TCR sequence derives from a male donor with ankylosing spondylitis or in good health (not recorded which). Sequenced: blood, either unsorted or a sorted T cell fraction (not recorded which). The gene calls are TRBV7-2 and TRBJ1-4; D unresolved. The CDR3 bases are TGTGCCAGCAGCTTGAGCCCCCGGGTCCCTAATGAAAAACTGTTTTTT. It yields the protein CASSLSPRVPNEKLFF.